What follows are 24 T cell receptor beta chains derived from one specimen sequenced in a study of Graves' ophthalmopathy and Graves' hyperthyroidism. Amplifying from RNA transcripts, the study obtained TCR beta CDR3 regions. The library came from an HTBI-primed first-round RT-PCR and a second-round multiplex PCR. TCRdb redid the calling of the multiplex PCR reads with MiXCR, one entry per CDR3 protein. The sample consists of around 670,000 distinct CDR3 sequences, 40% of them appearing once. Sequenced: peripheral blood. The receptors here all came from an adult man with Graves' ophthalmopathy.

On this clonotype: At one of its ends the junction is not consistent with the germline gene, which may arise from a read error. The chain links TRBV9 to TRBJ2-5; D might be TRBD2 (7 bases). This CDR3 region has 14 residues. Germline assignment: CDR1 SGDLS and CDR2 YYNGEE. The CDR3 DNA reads TGTGCCAGTAGCGTAGGGGGGGCCTCAGAGGCCCAGTACTTC. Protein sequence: CASSVGGASEAQYF.

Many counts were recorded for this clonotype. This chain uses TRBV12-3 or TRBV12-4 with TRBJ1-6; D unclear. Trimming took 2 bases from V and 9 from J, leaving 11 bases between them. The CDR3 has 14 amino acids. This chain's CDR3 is CASSLLSSGSPLHF. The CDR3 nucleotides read TGTGCCAGCAGTTTACTGAGTTCGGGTTCACCCCTCCACTTT.

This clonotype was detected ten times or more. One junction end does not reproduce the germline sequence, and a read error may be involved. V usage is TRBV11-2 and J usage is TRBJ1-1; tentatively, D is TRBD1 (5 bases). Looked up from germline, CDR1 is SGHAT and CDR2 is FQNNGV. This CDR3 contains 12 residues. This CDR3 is CASRLVGGGAFF. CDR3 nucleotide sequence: TGTGCCAGCAGATTAGTCGGGGGAGGGGCTTTCTTT. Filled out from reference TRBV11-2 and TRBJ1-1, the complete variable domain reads EAGVAQSPRYKIIEKRQSVAFWCNPISGHATLYWYQQILGQGPKLLIQFQNNGVVDDSQLPKDRFSAERLKGVDSTLKIQPAKLEDSAVYLCASRLVGGGAFFGQGTRLTVV.

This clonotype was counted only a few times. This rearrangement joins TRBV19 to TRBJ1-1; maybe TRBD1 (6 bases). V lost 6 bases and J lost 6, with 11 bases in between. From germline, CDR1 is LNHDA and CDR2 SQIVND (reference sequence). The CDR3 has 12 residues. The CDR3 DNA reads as TGTGCCAGTAGCCCGACAGGCCCTGAAGCTTTCTTT. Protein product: CASSPTGPEAFF. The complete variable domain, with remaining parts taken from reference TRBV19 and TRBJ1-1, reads DGGITQSPKYLFRKEGQNVTLSCEQNLNHDAMYWYRQDPGQGLRLIYYSQIVNDFQKGDIAEGYSVSREKKESFPLTVTSAQKNPTAFYLCASSPTGPEAFFGQGTRLTVV.

CDR3 amino acids: CASSSSRDNYEQYF. The CDR3, as DNA: TGTGCCAGCAGTTCATCCCGGGACAACTACGAGCAGTACTTC. The rearrangement links TRBV2 to TRBJ2-7; D is perhaps TRBD1 (6 bases). The CDR3 loop spans 14 amino acids. From germline, CDR1 is SNHLY and CDR2 FYNNEI. V shed 5 bases and J shed 3 bases, with 14 bases lying between them.

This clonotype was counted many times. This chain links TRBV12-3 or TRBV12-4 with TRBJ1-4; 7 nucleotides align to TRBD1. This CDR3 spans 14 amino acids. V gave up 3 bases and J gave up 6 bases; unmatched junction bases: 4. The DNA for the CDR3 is TGTGCCAGCAGTTTCGACAGGGTACATGAAAAACTGTTTTTT. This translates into CASSFDRVHEKLFF.

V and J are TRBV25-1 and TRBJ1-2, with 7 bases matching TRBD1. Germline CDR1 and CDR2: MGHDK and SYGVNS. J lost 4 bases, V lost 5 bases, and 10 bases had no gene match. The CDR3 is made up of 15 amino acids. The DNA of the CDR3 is TGTGCCAGCAGTTTTCGCGCAGGGACAGTCTATGGCTACACCTTC. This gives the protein CASSFRAGTVYGYTF.

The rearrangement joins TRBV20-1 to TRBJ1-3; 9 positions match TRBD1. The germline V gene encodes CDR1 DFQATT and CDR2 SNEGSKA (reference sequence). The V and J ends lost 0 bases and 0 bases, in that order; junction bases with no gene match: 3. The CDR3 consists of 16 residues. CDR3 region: CSAREDRGISGNTIYF. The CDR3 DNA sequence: TGCAGTGCTAGAGAAGACAGGGGGATCTCTGGAAACACCATATATTTT.

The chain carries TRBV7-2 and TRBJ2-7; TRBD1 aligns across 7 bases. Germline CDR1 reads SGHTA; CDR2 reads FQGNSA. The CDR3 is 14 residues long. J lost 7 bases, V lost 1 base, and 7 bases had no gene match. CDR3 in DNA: TGTGCCAGCAGCTTAGGGCAGGGGGTATGGGAGCAGTACTTC. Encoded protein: CASSLGQGVWEQYF. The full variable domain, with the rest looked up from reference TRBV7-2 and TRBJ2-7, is GAGVSQSPSNKVTEKGKDVELRCDPISGHTALYWYRQSLGQGLEFLIYFQGNSAPDKSGLPSDRFSAERTGGSVSTLTIQRTQQEDSAVYLCASSLGQGVWEQYFGPGTRLTVT.

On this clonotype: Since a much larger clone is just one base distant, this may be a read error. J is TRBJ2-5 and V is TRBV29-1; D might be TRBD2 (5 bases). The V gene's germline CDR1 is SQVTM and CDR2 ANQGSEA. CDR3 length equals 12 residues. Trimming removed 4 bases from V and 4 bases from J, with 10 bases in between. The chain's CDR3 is CSVGGFSETQYF. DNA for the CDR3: TGCAGCGTTGGAGGGTTTTCAGAGACCCAGTACTTC.

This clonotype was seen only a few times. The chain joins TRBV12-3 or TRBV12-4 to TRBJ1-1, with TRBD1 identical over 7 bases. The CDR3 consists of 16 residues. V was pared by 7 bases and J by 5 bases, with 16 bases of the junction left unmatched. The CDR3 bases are TGTGCCAGCACCGAGATGGGCTCAGGGGGAGAGACTGAAGCTTTCTTT. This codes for CASTEMGSGGETEAFF.

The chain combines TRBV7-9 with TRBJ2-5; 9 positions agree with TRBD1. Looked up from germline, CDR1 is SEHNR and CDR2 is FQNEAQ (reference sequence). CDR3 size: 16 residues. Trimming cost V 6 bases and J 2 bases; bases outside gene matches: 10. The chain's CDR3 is CASSYPTGGGQETQYF. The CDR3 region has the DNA TGTGCCAGCAGTTACCCGACAGGGGGGGGACAAGAGACCCAGTACTTC.

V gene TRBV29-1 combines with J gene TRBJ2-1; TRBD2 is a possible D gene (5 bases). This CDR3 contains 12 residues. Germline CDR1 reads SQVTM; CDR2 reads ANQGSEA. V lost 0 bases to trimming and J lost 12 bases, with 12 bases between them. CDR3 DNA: TGCAGCGTTGAAGATGCCGGGGTCGCGCAGTTCTTC. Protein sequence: CSVEDAGVAQFF.

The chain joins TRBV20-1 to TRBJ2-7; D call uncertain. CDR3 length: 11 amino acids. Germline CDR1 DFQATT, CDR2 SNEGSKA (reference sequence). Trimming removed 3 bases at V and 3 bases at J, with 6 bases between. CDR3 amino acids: CSARMGYEQYF. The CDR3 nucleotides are TGCAGTGCTAGGATGGGCTACGAGCAGTACTTC.

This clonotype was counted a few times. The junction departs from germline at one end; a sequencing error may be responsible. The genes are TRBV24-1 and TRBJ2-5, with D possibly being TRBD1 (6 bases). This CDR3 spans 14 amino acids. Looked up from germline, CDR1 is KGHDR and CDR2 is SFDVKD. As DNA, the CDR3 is TGTGCCAGCAGTACCAACAGGGTTGGAGGGACCCAGTACTTC. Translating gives CASSTNRVGGTQYF.

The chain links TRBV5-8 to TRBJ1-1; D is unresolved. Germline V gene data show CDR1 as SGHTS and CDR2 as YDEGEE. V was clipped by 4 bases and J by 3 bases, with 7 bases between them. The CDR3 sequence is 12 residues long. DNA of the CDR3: TGTGCCAGCAGCCCCACACACACTGAAGCTTTCTTT. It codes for CASSPTHTEAFF. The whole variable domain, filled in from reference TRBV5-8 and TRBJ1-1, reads EAGVTQSPTHLIKTRGQQATLRCSPISGHTSVYWYQQALGLGLQFLLWYDEGEERNRGNFPPRFSGRQFPNYSSELNVNALELEDSALYLCASSPTHTEAFFGQGTRLTVV.

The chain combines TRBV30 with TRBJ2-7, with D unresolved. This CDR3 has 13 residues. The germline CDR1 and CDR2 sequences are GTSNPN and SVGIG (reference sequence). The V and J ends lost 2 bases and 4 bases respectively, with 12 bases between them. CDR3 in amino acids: CAWSPLDMYEQYF. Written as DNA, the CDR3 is TGTGCCTGGAGTCCCCTCGACATGTACGAGCAGTACTTC.

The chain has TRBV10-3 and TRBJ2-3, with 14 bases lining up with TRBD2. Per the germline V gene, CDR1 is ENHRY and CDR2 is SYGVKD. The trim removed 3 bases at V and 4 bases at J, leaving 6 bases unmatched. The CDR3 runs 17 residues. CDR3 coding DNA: TGTGCCATCAGTGACTCGACTAGCGGGAGGGCCGCAGATACGCAGTATTTT. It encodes CAISDSTSGRAADTQYF.

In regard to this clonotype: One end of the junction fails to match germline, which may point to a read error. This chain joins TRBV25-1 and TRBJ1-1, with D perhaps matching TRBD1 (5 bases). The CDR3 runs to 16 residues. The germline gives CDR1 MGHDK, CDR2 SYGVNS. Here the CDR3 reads CASSQETAAQNTEAFF. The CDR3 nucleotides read TGCGCCAGCAGCCAAGAGACAGCGGCACAGAACACTGAAGCTTTCTTT.

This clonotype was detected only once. The CDR3 DNA sequence: TGTGCTAGAGGCCCGGGGGGAACCTACGAGCAGTACTTC. This encodes CARGPGGTYEQYF. J is TRBJ2-7 and V is TRBV19, with TRBD2 matching over 7 bases. CDR1 and CDR2 from the germline V gene are LNHDA and SQIVND (reference sequence). The CDR3 contains 13 residues.

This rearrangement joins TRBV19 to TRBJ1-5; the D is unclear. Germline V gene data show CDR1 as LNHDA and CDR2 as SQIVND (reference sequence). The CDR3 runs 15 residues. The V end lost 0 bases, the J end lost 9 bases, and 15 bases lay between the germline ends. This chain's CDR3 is CASSIDYDTSGPQHF. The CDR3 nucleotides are TGTGCCAGTAGTATAGACTATGACACCTCTGGGCCCCAGCATTTT.

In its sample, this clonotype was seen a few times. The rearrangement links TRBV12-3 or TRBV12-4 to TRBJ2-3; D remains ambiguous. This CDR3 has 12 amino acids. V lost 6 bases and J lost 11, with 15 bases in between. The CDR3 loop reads CASSDGPTGQYF. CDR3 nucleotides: TGTGCCAGCAGCGACGGTCCCACCGGGCAGTATTTT.

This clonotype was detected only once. CDR3 DNA: TGTGCCAGCAGCTCGCCCGGGACAGGGAGGACCGGGGAGCTGTTTTTT. This translates into CASSSPGTGRTGELFF. The rearrangement joins TRBV7-9 to TRBJ2-2; 9 bases agree with TRBD1. The CDR3 runs 16 residues. J was trimmed by 5 bases and V by 4 bases; bases with no gene match: 8. Looked up from germline, CDR1 is SEHNR and CDR2 is FQNEAQ (reference sequence).

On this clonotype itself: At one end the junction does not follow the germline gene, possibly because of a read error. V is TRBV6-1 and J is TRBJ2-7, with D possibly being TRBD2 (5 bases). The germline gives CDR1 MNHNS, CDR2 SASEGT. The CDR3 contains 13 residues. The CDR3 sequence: CAISEGLIYEQYF. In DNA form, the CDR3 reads TGTGCCATCAGTGAGGGCCTAATCTACGAGCAGTACTTC.